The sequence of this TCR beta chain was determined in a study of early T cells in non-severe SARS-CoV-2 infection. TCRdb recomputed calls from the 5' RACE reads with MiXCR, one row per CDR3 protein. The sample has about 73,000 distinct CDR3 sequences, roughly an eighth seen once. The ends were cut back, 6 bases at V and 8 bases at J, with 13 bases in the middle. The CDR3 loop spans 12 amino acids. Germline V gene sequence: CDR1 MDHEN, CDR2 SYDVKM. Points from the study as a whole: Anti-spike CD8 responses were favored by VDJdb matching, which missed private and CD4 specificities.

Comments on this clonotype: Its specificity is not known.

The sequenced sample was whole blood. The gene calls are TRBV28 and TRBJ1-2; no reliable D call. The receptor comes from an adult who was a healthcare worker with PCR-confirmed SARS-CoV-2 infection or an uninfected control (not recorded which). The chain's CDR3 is CASRVSLGGYTF. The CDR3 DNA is TGTGCCAGCAGAGTATCCCTAGGCGGCTACACCTTC.